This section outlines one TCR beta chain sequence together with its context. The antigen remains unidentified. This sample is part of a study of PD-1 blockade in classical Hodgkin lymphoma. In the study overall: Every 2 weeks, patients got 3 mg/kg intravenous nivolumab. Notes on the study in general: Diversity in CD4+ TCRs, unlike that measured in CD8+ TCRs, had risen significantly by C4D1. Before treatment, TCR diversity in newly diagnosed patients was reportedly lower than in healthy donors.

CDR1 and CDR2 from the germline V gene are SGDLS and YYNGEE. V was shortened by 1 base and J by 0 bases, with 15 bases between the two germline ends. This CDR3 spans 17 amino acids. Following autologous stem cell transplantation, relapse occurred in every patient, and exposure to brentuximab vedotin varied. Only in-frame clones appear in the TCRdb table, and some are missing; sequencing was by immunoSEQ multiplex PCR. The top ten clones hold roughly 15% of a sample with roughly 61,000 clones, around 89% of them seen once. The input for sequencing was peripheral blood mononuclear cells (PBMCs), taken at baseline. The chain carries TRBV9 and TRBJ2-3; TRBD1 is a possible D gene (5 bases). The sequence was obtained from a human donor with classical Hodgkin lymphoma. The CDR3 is CASSVHFGAASTDTQYF. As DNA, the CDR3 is TGTGCCAGCAGCGTACACTTTGGGGCGGCCAGCACAGATACGCAGTATTTT.